The clone carrying this T cell receptor (beta chain) showed up many times. TCRdb re-analyzed the PCR reads using MiXCR. The data show about 32,000 clones, under 20% seen once. No patient received treatment before thyroid surgery. The data were taken from a study of metastatic and nonmetastatic thyroid tumors. The CDR3 spans 16 residues. Trimming took off 6 bases at V and 0 bases at J, with 17 bases between the two ends. Looked up from germline, CDR1 is MDHEN and CDR2 is SYDVKM. The chain couples TRBV28 to TRBJ1-1; D is undetermined. Sequencing used blood. The sequence was collected from a female donor with papillary thyroid cancer or a benign thyroid nodule (not recorded which). Some clones in this sample may be carry-over from other donors' samples. CDR3 nucleotide sequence: TGTGCCAGCAGCACAAGGTGGCTGCGCGTGAACACTGAAGCTTTCTTT. It encodes CASSTRWLRVNTEAFF.